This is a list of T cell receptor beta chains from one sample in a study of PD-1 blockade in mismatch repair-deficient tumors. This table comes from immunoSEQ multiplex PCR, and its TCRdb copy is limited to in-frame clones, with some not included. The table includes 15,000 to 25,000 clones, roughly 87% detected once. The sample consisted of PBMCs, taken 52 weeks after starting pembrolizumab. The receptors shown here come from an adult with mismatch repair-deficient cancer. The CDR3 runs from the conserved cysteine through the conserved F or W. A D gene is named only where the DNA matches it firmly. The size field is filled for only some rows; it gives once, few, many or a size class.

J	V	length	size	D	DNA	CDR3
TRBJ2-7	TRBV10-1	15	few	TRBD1	TGCGCCAGCAGTGTACCGGGACAGGGTGGACACGAGCAGTACTTC	CASSVPGQGGHEQYF
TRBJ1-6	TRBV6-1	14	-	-	TGTGCCAGCAGCGCCGGGAGCCCCGTGGTAGCCCTCCACTTT	CASSAGSPVVALHF
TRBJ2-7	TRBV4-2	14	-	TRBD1	TGTGCCAGCAGCCAGCCGGGACAGGGGCCCGAGCAGTACTTC	CASSQPGQGPEQYF
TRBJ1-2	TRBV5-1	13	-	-	TGCGCCAGCAGCCTACAGAAGAACTATGGCTACACCTTC	CASSLQKNYGYTF
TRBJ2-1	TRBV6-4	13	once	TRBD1	TGTGCCAGCAGTGACAGGGGGCACAATGAGCAGTTCTTC	CASSDRGHNEQFF
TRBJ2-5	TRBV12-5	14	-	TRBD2	TGTGCTAGTGGTTTCGGCGGGAGTTGGGAGACCCAGTACTTC	CASGFGGSWETQYF
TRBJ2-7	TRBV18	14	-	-	TGTGCCAGCTCACCACCCGCTAGCCCCTACGAGCAGTACTTC	CASSPPASPYEQYF
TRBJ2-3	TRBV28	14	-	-	TGTGCCAGCAGTCCCCCACGGGAAGCAGATACGCAGTATTTT	CASSPPREADTQYF
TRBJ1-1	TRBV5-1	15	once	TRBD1	TGCGCCAGCAGCTCGGCAGGGGGCTTGAACACTGAAGCTTTCTTT	CASSSAGGLNTEAFF
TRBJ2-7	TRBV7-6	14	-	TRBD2	TGTGCCAGCAGCATAGCGGGAGGGGCCTACGAGCAGTACTTC	CASSIAGGAYEQYF
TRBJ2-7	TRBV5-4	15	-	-	TGTGCCAGCAGCTCAGCTCCGGGTCCTACCTACGAGCAGTACTTC	CASSSAPGPTYEQYF
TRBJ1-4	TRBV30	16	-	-	TGTGCGCTGGAGCCGGGAACGACCCGAGTGGATGAAAAACTGTTTTTT	CALEPGTTRVDEKLFF
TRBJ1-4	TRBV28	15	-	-	TGTGCCAGCAGCCGGTCAGGAGGGGTTGAAGAAAAACTGTTTTTT	CASSRSGGVEEKLFF
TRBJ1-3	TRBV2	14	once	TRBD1	TGTGCCAGCAGCGACAGGGGGCAAGGAAACACCATATATTTT	CASSDRGQGNTIYF
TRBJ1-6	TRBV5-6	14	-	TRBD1	TGTGCCAGCAGCACCGACAGGGGACGGCCACCCCTCCACTTT	CASSTDRGRPPLHF
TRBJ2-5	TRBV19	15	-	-	TGTGCCAGTAGTATTGGTCTGGGACTCCAAGAGACCCAGTACTTC	CASSIGLGLQETQYF
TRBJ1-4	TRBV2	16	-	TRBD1	TGTGCCAGCAGGCCAGGACAGGGAGCAACTAATGAAAAACTGTTTTTT	CASRPGQGATNEKLFF
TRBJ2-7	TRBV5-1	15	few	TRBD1	TGCGCCAGCAGCACTTTAGGGGGCGCGACCTACGAGCAGTACTTC	CASSTLGGATYEQYF
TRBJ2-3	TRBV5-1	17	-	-	TGCGCCAGCAGCTTGGTCCCTGGCACTACTAGCACAGATACGCAGTATTTT	CASSLVPGTTSTDTQYF
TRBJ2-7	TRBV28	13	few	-	TGTGCCAGCAGAAATAAAAAGCTCTACGAGCAGTACTTC	CASRNKKLYEQYF
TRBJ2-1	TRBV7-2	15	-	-	TGTGCCAGCAGCTTCGTCGCCTCGTCTAGCAATGAGCAGTTCTTC	CASSFVASSSNEQFF
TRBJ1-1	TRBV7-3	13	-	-	TGTGCCAGCAGCTTAAATTCAGGGCGGGAAGCTTTCTTT	CASSLNSGREAFF
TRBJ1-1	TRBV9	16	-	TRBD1	TGTGCCAGCAGCTCAGGGGGCGGGTCTGTGAACACTGAAGCTTTCTTT	CASSSGGGSVNTEAFF
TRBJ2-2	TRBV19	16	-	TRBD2	TGTGCCAGTAGCCAAGCGGGAGTGTATCGGCCCGGGGAGCTGTTTTTT	CASSQAGVYRPGELFF
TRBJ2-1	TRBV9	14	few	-	TGTGCCAGCAGCGTAGGATTAGCTTATGATGAGCAGTTCTTC	CASSVGLAYDEQFF
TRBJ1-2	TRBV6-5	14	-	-	TGTGCCAGCAGCTCCCATGGGGCGAGCTATGGCTACACCTTC	CASSSHGASYGYTF
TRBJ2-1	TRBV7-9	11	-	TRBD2	TGTGCCAGCCCCGCCGGGAGGGAGCAGTTCTTC	CASPAGREQFF
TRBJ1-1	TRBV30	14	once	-	TGTGCCTGGAGTCCCACCGGGGGGATGACTGAAGCTTTCTTT	CAWSPTGGMTEAFF
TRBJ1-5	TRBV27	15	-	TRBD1	TGTGCCAGCAGCTTCTCGGGACAGGGCTATCAGCCCCAGCATTTT	CASSFSGQGYQPQHF
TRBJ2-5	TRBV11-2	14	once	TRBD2	TGTGCCAGCAGCTTAATACTAGCGGGAAGCACCCAGTACTTC	CASSLILAGSTQYF
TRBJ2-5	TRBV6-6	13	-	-	TGTGCAGAACGGATCAGCCAGAACGGGGCCCAGTACTTC	CAERISQNGAQYF
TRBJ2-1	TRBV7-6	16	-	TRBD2	TGTGCCAGCAGCCCCGAACTAGCGGGGAGGTACAATGAGCAGTTCTTC	CASSPELAGRYNEQFF
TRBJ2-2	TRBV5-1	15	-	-	TGCGCCAGCAGCTTGGGTGGGGCTCGCACCGGGGAGCTGTTTTTT	CASSLGGARTGELFF
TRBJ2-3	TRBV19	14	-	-	TGTGCCAGTAGTATTAGGAGGGAGACAGATACGCAGTATTTT	CASSIRRETDTQYF
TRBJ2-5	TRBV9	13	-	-	TGTGCCAGCAGCGTAGATCCCAGGGAGACCCAGTACTTC	CASSVDPRETQYF
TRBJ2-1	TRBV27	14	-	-	TGTGCCAGCAGTTTGGGAGGCTCCTACAATGAGCAGTTCTTC	CASSLGGSYNEQFF
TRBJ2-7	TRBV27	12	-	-	TGTGCCAGCAGCGGCAACCAGGGGATTGAGTACTTC	CASSGNQGIEYF
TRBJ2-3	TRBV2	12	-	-	TGTGCCAGCATGCGGTATACAGATACGCAGTATTTT	CASMRYTDTQYF